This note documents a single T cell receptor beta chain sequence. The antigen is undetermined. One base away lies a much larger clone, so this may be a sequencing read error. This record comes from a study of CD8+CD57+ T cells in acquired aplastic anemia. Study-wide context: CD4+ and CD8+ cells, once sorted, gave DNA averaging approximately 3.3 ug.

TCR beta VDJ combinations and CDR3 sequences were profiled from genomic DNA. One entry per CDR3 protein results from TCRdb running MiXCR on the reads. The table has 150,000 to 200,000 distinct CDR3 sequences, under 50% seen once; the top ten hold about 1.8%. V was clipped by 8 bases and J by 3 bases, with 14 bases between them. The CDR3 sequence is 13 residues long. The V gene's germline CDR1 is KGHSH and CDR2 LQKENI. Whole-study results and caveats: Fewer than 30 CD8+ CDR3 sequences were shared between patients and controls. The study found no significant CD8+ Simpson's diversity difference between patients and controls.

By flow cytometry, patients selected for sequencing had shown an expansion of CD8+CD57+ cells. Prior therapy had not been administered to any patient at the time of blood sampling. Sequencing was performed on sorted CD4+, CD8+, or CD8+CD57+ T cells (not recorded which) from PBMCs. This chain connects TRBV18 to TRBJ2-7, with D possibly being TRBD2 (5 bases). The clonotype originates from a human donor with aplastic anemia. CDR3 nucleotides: TGTGCCAGCCCACTAGGGCTCGACTACGAGCAGTACTTC. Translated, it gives CASPLGLDYEQYF.